This TCR beta chain stems from a study of T cell repertoires in cytomegalovirus infection (dated by TCRdb to about 2019). Study-wide context: The peptide stimulations were aimed at well-studied HLA-B-restricted epitopes as well as recently identified HLA-C-restricted CMV epitopes, whose presentation resists viral immunomodulation. Because public TCR beta signatures pointed to carriage of CMV infection together with the matching HLA type, the HLA type of each donor mattered for the analysis.

A note on this clonotype: Its antigen is not yet known. Base qualities are not recorded, but no much larger clone differs from it by a single base.

Findings and caveats that apply to the study as a whole: In the ex vivo response, HLA-C-restricted CMV-specific TCR beta clonotypes were dominant, and in two of eight donors the single most frequent clonotype came from this HLA-C-restricted group. In both this cohort and an independent cohort of approximately 350 donors, the cumulative frequency of public TCR beta family members distinguished carriers of CMV infection plus the relevant HLA type.

In the germline V gene (reference sequence), CDR1 corresponds to SEHNR and CDR2 to FQNEAQ. V drops 4 bases and J drops 3 bases, leaving 13 bases in between. Spanning cysteine to phenylalanine, the CDR3 consists of 14 amino acids. Only the CDR3 DNA stays, 42 bases, in frame from base 1. TCRdb shows the sequencer as Illumina HiSeq 1500. The raw public data were reprocessed by TCRdb itself: fastp quality trimming at Q25, MiXCR clonotype calling, in-frame beta chains only. Each entry merges the rows of one CDR3 protein and shows their most common DNA and genes. The sample table shows about 310,000 distinct CDR3 sequences, and 20% to 25% are seen once. The ten largest clonotypes hold 13% of the sample. In the paper's terms, the treatment or condition label means: in vitro stimulation with specific CMV peptide epitopes to enrich CMV-specific T cells.

Here the chain combines TRBV7-9 and TRBJ2-7; no D gene is confidently identified. The origin of this receptor is a human donor in good health (CMV status not recorded). Some clones in this sample may be carry-over from other donors' samples. This material consisted of cultured PBMCs, taken from culture after CMV antigen stimulation. The nucleotides read TGTGCCAGCAGCTCCGGTGGTTCTGACTACGAGCAGTACTTC. Its amino acids are CASSSGGSDYEQYF.